This T cell receptor (gamma chain) came from a study of γδ T cells in repeated Plasmodium falciparum infection. As regards this clone: Its target is unknown. TCRdb assigns this DNA the protein of a much larger clone, which departs from its translation at residue 8; this likely reflects a read error, and the protein shown comes from translating the DNA. Other DNA sequences in this sample translate to the same CDR3.

V lost 0 bases to trimming and J lost 7 bases; unmatched junction nucleotides: 6. This CDR3 has 17 residues. CDR1 GITISATS and CDR2 ISYDGTV come from the germline V gene (reference sequence). Sequencing covered both gamma and delta TCR chains per sample. TCRdb used CATT to re-call clones from the multiplex PCR reads. The profile shows about 5,000 gamma-chain clones, about 3.5% of them singletons. Vgamma9/Vdelta2+ and Vdelta2-negative gammadelta T cells were flow-sorted from PBMC for bulk sequencing. Study results and caveats: Vdelta2-negative gammadelta repertoires appeared less diverse and less shared in Malian than Australian children. Waves of new clonotype selection appeared after repeated controlled infections in Vdelta2-negative, largely Vdelta1+, gammadelta T cells. Many TCRgamma sequences overlapped between individuals in stable Vgamma9/Vdelta2+ repertoires.

The chain carries TRGV9 and TRGJP. The receptor's source is a pool of human donors (malaria-infected and uninfected, not separated). Sequencing used gamma-delta T cells from blood. Here the CDR3 reads CALWEVRAELGKKIKVF. As DNA, the CDR3 is TGTGCCTTGTGGGAGGTGCGGGCTGAGTTGGGCAAAAAAATCAAGGTATTT.